This is a list of T cell receptor beta chains from one sample in a study of CD8 T cells in ankylosing spondylitis. Each CDR3 protein is one row after TCRdb ran MiXCR on the 5' RACE reads. The sample has about 340,000 distinct CDR3 sequences; approximately 22% are singletons. The sequenced material came from blood, either unsorted or a sorted T cell fraction (not recorded which). The source is a male donor with ankylosing spondylitis or in good health (not recorded which). CDR3s include the opening cysteine and the closing phenylalanine or tryptophan. D genes are given only for firm matches. Not all rows give a size; the values are once, few, many and, for expanded clones, a class.

cdr3_length	d_call	v_call	j_call	clone_size	cdr3_aa	cdr3_nt
13	-	TRBV28	TRBJ1-5	many	CASKGHADQPQHF	TGTGCCAGCAAAGGACACGCCGATCAGCCCCAGCATTTT
14	TRBD1	TRBV7-9	TRBJ1-1	-	CASSLGQSRTEAFF	TGTGCCAGCAGCTTGGGACAGAGCAGGACTGAAGCTTTCTTT
15	-	TRBV15	TRBJ2-7	-	CATSSGQLPTYEQYF	TGTGCCACCAGCAGTGGACAGCTACCAACCTACGAGCAGTACTTC
12	-	TRBV12-3/TRBV12-4	TRBJ2-7	-	CASSGMGFEQYF	TGTGCCAGCAGTGGGATGGGGTTCGAGCAGTACTTC
15	-	TRBV7-9	TRBJ2-7	few	CASSFGTQGPYEQYF	TGTGCCAGCAGCTTCGGGACTCAGGGGCCCTACGAGCAGTACTTC
13	-	TRBV20-1	TRBJ2-1	few	CTPPQGTYNEQFF	TGCACCCCCCCGCAGGGAACCTACAATGAGCAGTTCTTC
14	-	TRBV27	TRBJ1-1	few	CASSSMGPATEAFF	TGTGCCAGCAGTTCCATGGGGCCGGCCACTGAAGCTTTCTTT
14	-	TRBV4-1	TRBJ2-7	-	CASSQIGRLYEQYF	TGCGCCAGCAGCCAAATCGGAAGGCTTTACGAGCAGTACTTC
17	TRBD2	TRBV6-1	TRBJ2-5	-	CASSELAGAHPQETQYF	TGTGCCAGCAGTGAACTAGCGGGGGCTCACCCCCAAGAGACCCAGTACTTC
15	TRBD2	TRBV2	TRBJ2-1	few	CASIGTSGAYNEQFF	TGTGCCAGCATCGGGACTAGCGGGGCCTACAATGAGCAGTTCTTC
14	-	TRBV6-1	TRBJ1-4	-	CASRDHSGNEKLFF	TGTGCCAGCAGGGATCATTCAGGGAATGAAAAACTGTTTTTT
15	TRBD2	TRBV7-8	TRBJ2-4	-	CASSPGRGGPNIQYF	TGTGCCAGCAGCCCCGGTCGGGGAGGGCCGAACATTCAGTACTTC
14	-	TRBV6-1	TRBJ2-1	many	CATRPANSYNEQFF	TGTGCCACCCGTCCAGCGAACTCCTACAATGAGCAGTTCTTC
14	TRBD2	TRBV29-1	TRBJ2-3	few	CSVTSGDYTDTQYF	TGCAGCGTGACTAGCGGGGATTACACAGATACGCAGTATTTT
17	TRBD1	TRBV12-3/TRBV12-4	TRBJ2-3	-	CASRELGQGALGDTQYF	TGTGCCAGCAGGGAGTTAGGACAGGGGGCTCTTGGGGATACGCAGTATTTT
11	-	TRBV29-1	TRBJ2-7	-	CSVEIRYEQYF	TGCAGCGTTGAAATCAGGTACGAGCAGTACTTC
14	TRBD1	TRBV12-3/TRBV12-4	TRBJ2-7	many	CASSHAGQDYEQYF	TGTGCCAGCAGTCACGCTGGACAGGACTACGAGCAGTACTTC
14	-	TRBV28	TRBJ1-2	few	CASSLYTRVEGYTF	TGTGCCAGCAGTTTATACACCAGGGTGGAGGGCTACACCTTC
13	-	TRBV23-1	TRBJ2-5	-	CASGGTEQETQYF	TGCGCCAGCGGCGGGACAGAGCAAGAGACCCAGTACTTC
15	TRBD1	TRBV6-5	TRBJ1-1	-	CASSYGTGLNTEAFF	TGTGCCAGCAGTTACGGGACAGGGCTAAACACTGAAGCTTTCTTT
12	-	TRBV30	TRBJ2-7	-	CAWSDRLARRYF	TGTGCCTGGAGTGACCGCCTGGCCCGAAGGTACTTC
14	-	TRBV12-3/TRBV12-4	TRBJ2-2	-	CASSFPGSTGELFF	TGTGCCAGCAGTTTCCCAGGGAGTACCGGGGAGCTGTTTTTT
12	-	TRBV4-1	TRBJ2-7	few	CASSQVGSEQYF	TGCGCCAGCAGCCAAGTCGGCTCCGAGCAGTACTTC
14	TRBD1	TRBV29-1	TRBJ2-7	few	CSVVQGTGAYEQYF	TGCAGCGTTGTACAAGGGACAGGGGCCTACGAGCAGTACTTC
15	-	TRBV20-1	TRBJ2-3	few	CSARLWAGTTDTQYF	TGCAGTGCTCGGTTGTGGGCAGGGACCACAGATACGCAGTATTTT
14	-	TRBV6-2/TRBV6-3	TRBJ2-7	few	CASSYAAASYEQYF	TGTGCCAGCAGTTATGCAGCGGCCTCCTACGAGCAGTACTTC
16	-	TRBV6-4	TRBJ1-5	-	CAFPRWEPGGNQPQHF	TGTGCCTTTCCACGGTGGGAACCAGGAGGTAATCAGCCCCAGCATTTT
12	-	TRBV12-3/TRBV12-4	TRBJ2-2	many	CASSSRTGELFF	TGTGCCAGCAGCTCCCGTACCGGGGAGCTGTTTTTT
15	-	TRBV5-5	TRBJ2-7	few	CASSLEDRGSYEQYF	TGTGCCAGCAGCTTGGAGGACAGAGGCTCCTACGAGCAGTACTTC
13	-	TRBV2	TRBJ2-7	-	CASSGAGPYEQYF	TGTGCCAGCAGCGGGGCTGGGCCCTACGAGCAGTACTTC
14	-	TRBV11-2	TRBJ2-7	few	CASSEDAGPDEQYF	TGTGCCAGCAGCGAAGACGCCGGTCCTGACGAGCAGTACTTC